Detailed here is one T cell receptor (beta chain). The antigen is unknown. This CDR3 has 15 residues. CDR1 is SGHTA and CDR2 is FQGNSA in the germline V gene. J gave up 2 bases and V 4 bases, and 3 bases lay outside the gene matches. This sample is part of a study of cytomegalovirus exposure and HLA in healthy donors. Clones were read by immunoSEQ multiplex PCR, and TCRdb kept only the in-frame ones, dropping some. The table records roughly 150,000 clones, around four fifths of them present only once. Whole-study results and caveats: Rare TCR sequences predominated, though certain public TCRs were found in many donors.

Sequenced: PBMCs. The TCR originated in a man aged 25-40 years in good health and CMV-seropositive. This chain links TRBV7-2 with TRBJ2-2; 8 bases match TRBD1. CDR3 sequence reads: CASSSGQGNTGELFF. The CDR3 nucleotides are TGTGCCAGCAGCTCAGGACAGGGTAACACCGGGGAGCTGTTTTTT.